The present T cell receptor (beta chain) was sequenced within a study of blood T cell repertoires in COVID-19. In germline, CDR1 is LNHDA, CDR2 SQIVND (reference sequence). This CDR3 is 15 amino acids long. Trimming shortened V by 4 bases and J by 4 bases, and 13 bases separated the two germline ends. In the original processing: It was from reference gene primer amplification that nucleated cell counts were estimated. Method: immunoSEQ multiplex PCR; TCRdb's copy keeps in-frame clones and lacks some. D and trimming come from the DNA, and the V and J calls and clone size come from that table. This sample has 170,000 or so clones, with approximately 90% found just once.

The sequenced material came from peripheral blood. The TCR comes from a man aged 18 to 29 who had recovered from COVID-19. V is TRBV19 and J is TRBJ2-2; D may be TRBD2 (6 bases). The CDR3 region is CASSTLGLFTGELFF. The DNA of the CDR3 is TGTGCCAGTAGTACCCTGGGACTTTTCACCGGGGAGCTGTTTTTT. Looking up the rest from reference TRBV19 and TRBJ2-2 gives the full variable domain: DGGITQSPKYLFRKEGQNVTLSCEQNLNHDAMYWYRQDPGQGLRLIYYSQIVNDFQKGDIAEGYSVSREKKESFPLTVTSAQKNPTAFYLCASSTLGLFTGELFFGEGSRLTVL.